The TCR beta chain described here comes from a study of blood T cell repertoires in COVID-19. For the study at large: Collection of acute and convalescent COVID-19 samples took place in the United States, Italy and Spain. PBMCs, B-cell-depleted T cells, or T cells were the source of the cDNA or gDNA that made up the material.

This clone has only one observation. Study members were between roughly 18 and 100 years old and lived in around 24 US regions. Germline values: CDR1 SGHTA, CDR2 FQGTGA. Trimming shortened V by 5 bases and J by 3 bases, and 9 bases separated the two germline ends. The CDR3 has 13 amino acids. Per the authors' pipeline: Estimates of nucleated cell counts were drawn from the amplification of reference gene primers. Generated by immunoSEQ multiplex PCR, the TCRdb table keeps only in-frame clones and is missing some. The DNA was the basis for D and trimming; V, J and clone size are from that table. The sample records some 400,000 clones, around 87% being singletons.

V gene TRBV7-3 combines with J gene TRBJ2-3; no reliable D call. This TCR was sampled from a man aged 30 to 45 who had recovered from COVID-19. Sequenced material: PBMCs or T cells enriched from blood (not recorded which). The CDR3 sequence: CASSAIATDTQYF. For the CDR3, the DNA is TGTGCCAGCAGCGCCATAGCAACAGATACGCAGTATTTT.